This TCR beta chain appears in the sequencing data of a study of CD4 T cells in relation to SARS-CoV-2 and coronaviruses. Looking at the study overall: Crossreactive spike epitopes shared across donors were mapped to their HLA restriction.

The study's findings and limits: The cross-reactivity analysis covered only spike protein, not other viral proteins. Monoreactive clones expanded significantly more to SARS-CoV-2 than crossreactive clones did. Culture-expanded clones reflect memory recall rather than primary priming during culture.

Trimming removed 2 bases from V and 3 bases from J; junction bases left unmatched: 7. This CDR3 has 15 amino acids. Germline V gene sequence: CDR1 SGDLS, CDR2 YYNGEE. The table came from immunoSEQ multiplex PCR; TCRdb's copy has only in-frame clones and leaves some out. Found here are 55,000 to 70,000 clones, 85% to 95% of them singletons; the top ten hold under 0.25%. In the case of this clone: The antigen remains undetermined.

CD4+ T cells from unexposed donors were obtained before the COVID-19 pandemic (2011-2018). The clonotype comes from a human donor in good health. The chain carries TRBV9 and TRBJ1-2, with 7 bases matching TRBD1. Sequencing was performed on naive CD4+ T cells from PBMCs. Subset given: naive CD4+ T cells isolated by negative enrichment. CDR3 in amino acids: CASSVDSDRDYGYTF. The CDR3 DNA sequence: TGTGCCAGCAGCGTGGATTCTGACAGGGACTATGGCTACACCTTC.